Listed here is a single T cell receptor beta chain. These data come from a study of Ad26.COV2.S vaccination and SARS-CoV-2 variants. Study as a whole: Doses of Ad26.COV2.S were injected into muscle once or twice, 56 days apart.

The treatment: some 20 received Ad26.COV2.S at low or high dose, single or two shots; five or six received placebo; per-sample allocation not given. Day 63 following the first vaccine or placebo injection was when the samples were taken. An Ad26 vector was used to express Wuhan-strain SARS-CoV-2 spike as the vaccine. Using immunoSEQ multiplex PCR, the repertoire was profiled, and TCRdb retains in-frame clones only, with some absent. The data show about 350,000 clones, with 88% seen just once and 6.4% held by the top ten. The sample consisted of peripheral blood, taken in a trial of Ad26.COV2.S vaccine versus placebo. This receptor was obtained from a person between 18 and 65 years old who received the Ad26.COV2.S COVID-19 vaccine or a placebo.

CDR3 bases: TGTGCCAGCTCACCAACCCTAACAGGACAGGGGTTTAGTTCACCCCTCCACTTT. It translates to CASSPTLTGQGFSSPLHF. This sequence joins TRBV18 and TRBJ1-6; 9 bases fit TRBD1. In germline, CDR1 is KGHSH, CDR2 LQKENI. CDR3 size: 18 residues. Trimming took 2 bases from V and 9 from J; bases not matched to a gene: 14. Together with reference TRBV18 and TRBJ1-6, the CDR3 gives the full variable domain: NAGVMQNPRHLVRRRGQEARLRCSPMKGHSHVYWYRQLPEEGLKFMVYLQKENIIDESGMPKERFSAEFPKEGPSILRIQQVVRGDSAAYFCASSPTLTGQGFSSPLHFGNGTRLTVT.